This TCR beta chain appears in the sequencing data of a study of T-cell reconstitution after alpha-beta-depleted transplantation in children. This clonotype was counted ten times or more. CDR3 length: 16 amino acids. Germline V gene lookup returns CDR1 SEHNR and CDR2 FQNEAQ (reference sequence). The V end was cut by 0 bases, the J end by 4 bases, with 15 bases between. Researchers prepared the TCRbeta library using unique molecular identifiers, the study reports. Each CDR3 protein is one row after TCRdb ran MiXCR on the PCR reads. This repertoire shows several thousand distinct CDR3 sequences, approximately 12% found once; its top ten account for approximately 22%.

The genes are TRBV7-9 and TRBJ2-5; possibly TRBD1 for D (6 bases). The source material was PBMCs, mostly from graft donor cells, sampled 180 days after TCRalphabeta/CD19-depleted stem cell transplant. This clonotype was sampled from a child under two years old who had a stem cell transplant for acute myeloid leukemia, so the T cells may come from the graft donor. The CDR3 DNA reads TGTGCCAGCAGCTTAGCGCTCCTGGGGGCAATAGAGACCCAGTACTTC. This codes for CASSLALLGAIETQYF.